A selection of T cell receptor beta chains follows, all from one sample in a study of breast tumors, draining lymph nodes, adjacent tissues. TCRdb re-analysed the multiplex PCR reads in MiXCR, keeping a single row per CDR3 protein. The sample includes 200,000 to 300,000 distinct CDR3 sequences, 30% of them seen just once. Sequencing was carried out using axillary lymph node tissue. These receptors were collected from a female donor with breast cancer. Some clones in this sample may be carry-over from other donors' samples. CDR3s include the opening cysteine and the closing phenylalanine or tryptophan. Each record gives: D gene, J gene, V gene, clone size, CDR3 DNA, CDR3 protein. A D gene is named only where the DNA matches it firmly. Clone size is stated in some rows and not others, as once, few, many or a class when expanded.

. TRBJ1-5 TRBV20-1 many TGCAGTGCTAGGGAAGGGGGGGGCTACGGCAATCAGCCCCAGCATTTT CSAREGGGYGNQPQHF
. TRBJ1-6 TRBV11-2 many TGTGCCAGCAGCTTAGATTCAGGCGGGGGACTCAGCGGGTCACCCCTCCACTTT CASSLDSGGGLSGSPLHF
. TRBJ1-4 TRBV24-1 . TGTGCCACCAGTGACTCGGGACGCGGTAATGAAAAACTGTTTTTT CATSDSGRGNEKLFF
. TRBJ1-5 TRBV6-5 many TGTGCCAGCAGTGGAAGGGGCAATCAGCCCCAGCATTTT CASSGRGNQPQHF
TRBD1 TRBJ2-7 TRBV11-3 . TGTGCCAGCAGCCCACAGGGGGCATCGGGCGAGCAGTACTTC CASSPQGASGEQYF
. TRBJ2-3 TRBV24-1 many TGTGCCACCAGTGAGGGTGCCCTAAGCACAGATACGCAGTATTTT CATSEGALSTDTQYF
. TRBJ1-5 TRBV19 . TGTGCCAGTAGTTCACAGCTCAATCAGCCCCAGCATTTT CASSSQLNQPQHF
. TRBJ1-4 TRBV6-2/TRBV6-3 . TGTGCCAGCAGCTTCACTCCAACTAATGAGAAACTGTTTTTT CASSFTPTNEKLFF
. TRBJ1-2 TRBV5-1 many TGCGCCAGCAGCTACGTTGGCCCCTATGGCTACACCTTC CASSYVGPYGYTF
. TRBJ1-3 TRBV12-3/TRBV12-4 many TGTGCCAGCACCCGGGGGCCCGGCTCTGGAAACACCATATATTTT CASTRGPGSGNTIYF
TRBD1 TRBJ1-3 TRBV19 many TGTGCCAGTAGAGAGACAGGGGCTGGAAACACCATATATTTT CASRETGAGNTIYF
. TRBJ2-7 TRBV28 . TGTGCCAGCAGTAGCGCTCCAGGGTACCTCCTACACGAGCAGTACTTC CASSSAPGYLLHEQYF
TRBD1 TRBJ2-7 TRBV28 few TGTGCCAGCAGGGGGACAGGCCCCTACGAGCAGTACTTC CASRGTGPYEQYF
. TRBJ2-2 TRBV6-2/TRBV6-3 few TGTGCCAGCAGAGTCGTAAGAAGGGAGTCCGGGGAGCTGTTTTTT CASRVVRRESGELFF
. TRBJ1-4 TRBV5-4 . TGTGCCACCTCCGATTGGGGCGTGTATGAAAAACTGTTTTTT CATSDWGVYEKLFF
TRBD1 TRBJ1-5 TRBV6-6 many TGTGCCAGCAGTTACCACGACAGGGGGCAAAGTCAGCCCCAGCATTTT CASSYHDRGQSQPQHF
. TRBJ1-5 TRBV7-9 many TGTGCCAGCAGCCGAGGACAGATCAGCAATCAGCCCCAGCATTTT CASSRGQISNQPQHF
. TRBJ2-5 TRBV2 many TGTGCCAGCAGTGTTGGGCAGGGGACAGAGACCCAGTACTTC CASSVGQGTETQYF
. TRBJ2-1 TRBV4-2 . TGTGCCGGCAGCCAAGGGACGATTGGAGGCGATGAGCAGTTCTTC CAGSQGTIGGDEQFF
. TRBJ2-3 TRBV20-1 many TGCAGTGCTAGAGCTAGTCTCGAAGATACGCAGTATTTT CSARASLEDTQYF
TRBD2 TRBJ2-1 TRBV6-5 . TGTGCCAGCAGGCGCGGGAGGGCCCAATTCAATGAGCAGTTCTTC CASRRGRAQFNEQFF
. TRBJ1-6 TRBV11-1 . TGTGCCAGCAGCTCCGGGCGGGAGCGGGGGTGGCCCCTCCACTTT CASSSGRERGWPLHF
TRBD1 TRBJ2-5 TRBV4-2 many TGTGCCAGCAGCCAAGAGGGTATGACAGGGCTGACCCAGTACTTC CASSQEGMTGLTQYF
TRBD1 TRBJ2-1 TRBV11-2 many TGTGCCAGCAGCTTTACAGGGGGCGATGAGCAGTTCTTC CASSFTGGDEQFF
TRBD2 TRBJ2-6 TRBV11-3 . TGTGCCAGCAGGGTAGCGGGAGGCAACGTCCTGACTTTC CASRVAGGNVLTF
. TRBJ2-7 TRBV6-1 . TGTGCCGTGTCGAGGACGGGCTACGAGCAGTACTTC CAVSRTGYEQYF
. TRBJ1-1 TRBV20-1 . TGCAGTGCTAAGGTGGGGAACACTGAAGCTTTCTTT CSAKVGNTEAFF
TRBD1 TRBJ2-3 TRBV19 many TGTGCCAGTAGGACCACAGGGGTCACAGATACGCAGTATTTT CASRTTGVTDTQYF
TRBD1 TRBJ1-5 TRBV20-1 many TGCAGTGCTGCAGACAGGGGAAGAAATCAGCCCCAGCATTTT CSAADRGRNQPQHF
. TRBJ2-7 TRBV6-1 . TGTGCCAGCAGTCAAGCCTTGGCGCGGGAGCAGTACTTC CASSQALAREQYF
TRBD2 TRBJ2-1 TRBV28 many TGTGCCAGCATACCGGTTAGCGGGAGGGCCTCGGGTAATGAGCAGTTCTTC CASIPVSGRASGNEQFF
. TRBJ2-3 TRBV9 many TGTGCCAGCAGCGCCCGACTAGATGGGACAGATACGCAGTATTTT CASSARLDGTDTQYF
. TRBJ2-7 TRBV6-8 . TGTGCCAGCAGTCCGACTAGGGGGACACCCTACGAGCAGTACTTC CASSPTRGTPYEQYF
TRBD1 TRBJ1-2 TRBV27 . TGTGCCAGCAGTTTAGTCCTCAGGGGGCATTATGGCTACACCTTC CASSLVLRGHYGYTF
TRBD2 TRBJ2-3 TRBV29-1 . TGCAGGTGGGAGGGACCCACAGATACGCAGTATTTT CRWEGPTDTQYF
. TRBJ2-5 TRBV19 . TGTGCCAGTAGCAATAGCGGACTGCTCCAAGAGACCCAGTACTTC CASSNSGLLQETQYF
. TRBJ1-6 TRBV6-5 many TGTGCCAGCAGTTCCGAAATGACAGGCGACTCACCCCTCCACTTT CASSSEMTGDSPLHF
TRBD1 TRBJ2-5 TRBV2 many TGTGCCAGCACCCTTAGGGGGCTGAACCAAGAGACCCAGTACTTC CASTLRGLNQETQYF
. TRBJ1-4 TRBV7-9 many TGTGCCAGCAGCTTAGGACGGGCCCAGGCCGAAAAACTGTTTTTT CASSLGRAQAEKLFF
TRBD1 TRBJ2-7 TRBV6-5 many TGTGCCAGCAGCACCGACAGGGCCCAGGGGGAGCAGTACTTC CASSTDRAQGEQYF
. TRBJ2-3 TRBV5-6 many TGTGCCAGCAGCCCGGGGATTACAGATACGCAGTATTTT CASSPGITDTQYF
TRBD1 TRBJ1-5 TRBV28 . TGTGCCAGCAGCCAATGGACAGGGGGCTTCAATCAGCCCCAGCATTTT CASSQWTGGFNQPQHF
. TRBJ2-1 TRBV27 few TGTGCCAGCAGTTTATCTCGCGAAAGCTACAATGAGCAGTTCTTC CASSLSRESYNEQFF
TRBD1 TRBJ1-2 TRBV19 many TGTGCCAGTAGTATGCCCGACAGGGAATGGTATGGCTACACCTTC CASSMPDREWYGYTF
TRBD2 TRBJ2-5 TRBV24-1 . TGTGCCACCCCGGGACTAGCGGGATTGAGTGAGACCCAGTACTTT CATPGLAGLSETQYF
. TRBJ2-7 TRBV6-2/TRBV6-3 . TGTGCCAGCAGCGACTACTACCTACTTCTAGGGGGGGCCGAGCAGTACTTC CASSDYYLLLGGAEQYF
. TRBJ2-1 TRBV6-5 many TGTGCCAGCAAGCGGGCTAGCTCCTACAATGAGCAGTTCTTC CASKRASSYNEQFF
TRBD2 TRBJ2-7 TRBV12-5 many TGTGCTAGTGGCCGGCGATTGGTAGGACTAGCGAAGAACGAGCAGTACTTC CASGRRLVGLAKNEQYF
. TRBJ2-7 TRBV30 . TGTGCCTGGACGGCCAGCTCCTACGAGCAGTACTTC CAWTASSYEQYF
. TRBJ2-1 TRBV3-2 . TGTGCCAGCAGCCAATCGTCGTCTAGCGACCCCTACAATGAGCAGTTCTTC CASSQSSSSDPYNEQFF